This entry lists 32 T cell receptor beta chains sequenced from one sample in a study of cytomegalovirus exposure and HLA in healthy donors. Primers: 60 Vbeta forward and 13 Jbeta reverse. TCRdb keeps only in-frame clones here, not all; method: immunoSEQ multiplex PCR. Among 150,000 or so clones listed, around 74% were seen once. Sequenced sample: PBMCs. Receptors were obtained from a female donor in good health and CMV-seronegative.

The genes are TRBV7-2 and TRBJ2-7; 12 bases are shared with TRBD2. Per germline, CDR1 SGHTA and CDR2 FQGNSA. This CDR3 is built from 13 residues. The junction had 2 bases not matched to a gene; V was cut back by 2 bases and J by 9 bases. CDR3 DNA: TGTGCCAGCAGCTTACCGGGACTAGCGGGGCAGTACTTC. Translating it yields CASSLPGLAGQYF.

This clone was seen a few times. This chain joins TRBV6-5 and TRBJ1-2, with 9 bases identical to TRBD1. The CDR3 extends over 16 amino acids. Germline V lookup: CDR1 MNHEY, CDR2 SVGAGI. Unmatched junction bases numbered 9, after V lost 0 bases and J lost 7 bases. In nucleotides, the CDR3 is TGTGCCAGCAGTTACTCTCCCGGGACAGGGTCGGCTGGCTACACCTTC. Protein: CASSYSPGTGSAGYTF.

A few counts support this clone. The rearrangement joins TRBV7-9 to TRBJ1-2; D is possibly TRBD1 (6 bases). The CDR3 is 12 residues long. CDR1 and CDR2 from the germline V gene are SEHNR and FQNEAQ (reference sequence). The V end lost 4 bases, the J end lost 8 bases, and 11 bases lay between the germline ends. The CDR3 sequence: CASSSNRDGYTF. CDR3 coding DNA: TGTGCCAGCAGCTCAAACAGGGACGGCTACACCTTC.

The rearrangement links TRBV5-1 to TRBJ1-2; tentatively, D is TRBD1 (5 bases). Germline V gene data show CDR1 as SGHRS and CDR2 as YFSETQ. The CDR3 consists of 14 residues. V shed 8 bases and J shed 4 bases, with 18 bases lying between them. CDR3 sequence (DNA): TGCGCCAGTCGACTCCAGGGCCTCGGCTATGGCTACACCTTC. This gives the protein CASRLQGLGYGYTF.

The V and J genes are TRBV19 and TRBJ1-5; D uncertain. The V end was cut by 5 bases, the J end by 2 bases, with 7 bases between. This CDR3 spans 13 amino acids. Germline V gives CDR1 LNHDA, CDR2 SQIVND (reference sequence). The CDR3 sequence: CASSFRGNQPQHF. In DNA, the CDR3 is TGTGCCAGTAGTTTCCGGGGCAATCAGCCCCAGCATTTT.

The chain employs TRBV6-6 and TRBJ1-3, with D perhaps matching TRBD1 (6 bases). Per the germline V gene, CDR1 is MNHNY and CDR2 is SVGAGI (reference sequence). The CDR3 is made up of 15 amino acids. The germline V and J ends were trimmed by 5 bases and 2 bases, with 13 bases remaining between them. In nucleotides, the CDR3 is TGTGCCAGCAGTGGGGGCACCAGACCTGGAAACACCATATATTTT. This translates into CASSGGTRPGNTIYF.

The V call is TRBV12-5, the J call TRBJ1-4, with 9 bases that match TRBD1. The ends lost 5 bases at V and 5 bases at J; junction bases unmatched: 9. CDR3 length equals 16 residues. CDR1 LGHNT and CDR2 FRNRAP come from the germline V gene. The CDR3 nucleotides read TGTGCTAGTGGTCCGGGACAGGGAGGAGGGAATGAAAAACTGTTTTTT. Translation: CASGPGQGGGNEKLFF. The full variable domain, with the rest looked up from reference TRBV12-5 and TRBJ1-4, is DARVTQTPRHKVTEMGQEVTMRCQPILGHNTVFWYRQTMMQGLELLAYFRNRAPLDDSGMPKDRFSAEMPDATLATLKIQPSEPRDSAVYFCASGPGQGGGNEKLFFGSGTQLSVL.

The chain carries TRBV5-4 and TRBJ2-2; D might be TRBD1 (5 bases). The germline V gene has CDR1 SGHNT and CDR2 YYREEE (reference sequence). Between the trimmed V and J ends, which lost 3 bases and 0 bases, there was a span of 9 bases. The CDR3 contains 15 residues. The CDR3 spells CASSSRTTNTGELFF. In nucleotides, the CDR3 is TGTGCCAGCAGCTCCCGGACAACGAACACCGGGGAGCTGTTTTTT.

CDR3 sequence reads: CASSRTSGGKSYEQYF. The CDR3 bases are TGCGCCAGCAGTCGAACGTCGGGGGGGAAGTCCTACGAGCAGTACTTC. The chain employs TRBV5-1 and TRBJ2-7; 8 bases fit TRBD2. The CDR3 extends over 16 amino acids. The trim removed 5 bases at V and 1 base at J, leaving 11 bases unmatched. Germline CDR1 is SGHRS and CDR2 is YFSETQ.

The V call is TRBV29-1, the J call TRBJ2-7, with 7 bases lining up with TRBD1. The CDR3 extends over 13 amino acids. Germline V gene data show CDR1 as SQVTM and CDR2 as ANQGSEA. Trimming at V came to 4 bases and at J to 3 bases, leaving 6 bases not matched to a gene. For the CDR3, the DNA is TGCAGCGTTGGACAGGGCAACTACTACGAGCAGTACTTC. Protein sequence: CSVGQGNYYEQYF.

This chain connects TRBV6-6 to TRBJ2-1; TRBD2 agrees at 10 bases. Per germline, CDR1 MNHNY and CDR2 SVGAGI (reference sequence). With V trimmed by 8 bases and J by 4 bases, 8 bases remained unmatched. This CDR3 is built from 15 residues. In DNA form, the CDR3 reads TGTGCCAGCTCTACTACTAGCGGGGATTACAATGAGCAGTTCTTC. Protein product: CASSTTSGDYNEQFF.

V gene TRBV4-1 combines with J gene TRBJ2-4, with D tentatively TRBD2 (7 bases). This CDR3 comprises 15 residues. The ends were cut back, 5 bases at V and 7 bases at J, with 18 bases in the middle. CDR1 is MGHRA, CDR2 YSYEKL, per germline. The CDR3 sequence is CASSNRLGGGNIQYF. In DNA, the CDR3 is TGCGCCAGCAGCAACAGACTAGGGGGGGGGAACATTCAGTACTTC.

This chain links TRBV5-8 with TRBJ2-5, with D perhaps matching TRBD1 (6 bases). The germline gives CDR1 SGHTS, CDR2 YDEGEE. CDR3 length: 16 residues. V shed 4 bases and J shed 5 bases, with 21 bases lying between them. Written as DNA, the CDR3 is TGTGCCAGCAGCGGAATAGGGACACTGGATGGGGAGACCCAGTACTTC. Its translation: CASSGIGTLDGETQYF. The entire variable domain, with the rest obtained from reference TRBV5-8 and TRBJ2-5, is as follows: EAGVTQSPTHLIKTRGQQATLRCSPISGHTSVYWYQQALGLGLQFLLWYDEGEERNRGNFPPRFSGRQFPNYSSELNVNALELEDSALYLCASSGIGTLDGETQYFGPGTRLLVL.

This sequence joins TRBV4-1 and TRBJ1-4, with no clear D. Trimming removed 1 base from V and 3 bases from J, with 15 bases in between. Germline CDR1 MGHRA, CDR2 YSYEKL. The CDR3 is made up of 17 amino acids. The CDR3 nucleotides are TGCGCCAGCAGCCAAGTCATTTTACAGAACTCTAATGAAAAACTGTTTTTT. Its protein is CASSQVILQNSNEKLFF.

This sequence joins TRBV5-1 and TRBJ2-1, with 9 bases fitting TRBD2. Germline lookup yields CDR1 SGHRS and CDR2 YFSETQ. Germline trimming cut 0 bases from V and 10 bases from J; bases unmatched to any gene: 5. CDR3 length: 14 residues. CDR3 nucleotides: TGCGCCAGCAGCTTGGTAGCGGGAGTGCAAGAGCAGTTCTTC. Protein product: CASSLVAGVQEQFF.

J is TRBJ2-3 and V is TRBV19; D perhaps matches TRBD2 (7 bases). With 3 bases removed from V and 1 base from J, the gap between germline ends came to 11 bases. CDR1 is LNHDA, CDR2 SQIVND, per germline (reference sequence). The CDR3 covers 15 residues. CDR3 nucleotide sequence: TGTGCCAGTAGTATTGGGGGGGCCCGCACAGATACGCAGTATTTT. This translates into CASSIGGARTDTQYF.

This rearrangement joins TRBV5-1 to TRBJ1-1; 7 bases are a match to TRBD1. Germline V gene sequence: CDR1 SGHRS, CDR2 YFSETQ. Trimming at V came to 4 bases and at J to 0 bases, leaving 0 bases not matched to a gene. This CDR3 contains 13 residues. CDR3 in amino acids: CASSGQVNTEAFF. The CDR3 nucleotides read TGCGCCAGCAGCGGACAGGTGAACACTGAAGCTTTCTTT.

The rearrangement links TRBV20-1 to TRBJ1-1; the D is unclear. V lost 7 bases, J lost 1 base, and 7 bases lay in between. CDR1 and CDR2 (germline): DFQATT, SNEGSKA (reference sequence). The CDR3 length is 11 residues. The CDR3: CSVSGNTEAFF. CDR3 DNA sequence: TGCAGTGTATCAGGGAACACTGAAGCTTTCTTT.

The chain combines TRBV18 with TRBJ2-5; D is uncertain. The CDR3 totals 13 residues. V was trimmed by 3 bases and J by 5 bases, leaving 10 bases between them. Germline CDR1 reads KGHSH; CDR2 reads LQKENI. Here the CDR3 DNA reads TGTGCCAGCTCACCCCTACCGTTGGAGACCCAGTACTTC. It yields the protein CASSPLPLETQYF.

V usage is TRBV19 and J usage is TRBJ1-5; D is undetermined. Trimming pared 7 bases from V and 2 bases from J, leaving 12 bases between. Germline CDR1 reads LNHDA; CDR2 reads SQIVND (reference sequence). This CDR3 contains 14 residues. CDR3 nucleotides: TGTGCCAGTATGGGCGAGCGGGGCAATCAGCCCCAGCATTTT. The encoded protein is CASMGERGNQPQHF.

V and J are TRBV2 and TRBJ2-4; D is perhaps TRBD1 (6 bases). Trimming took 3 bases from V and 6 from J, leaving 9 bases between them. In germline, CDR1 is SNHLY, CDR2 FYNNEI. The CDR3 is 13 amino acids. The chain's CDR3 is CASSDRGRNIQYF. The DNA for the CDR3 is TGTGCCAGCAGTGACAGGGGCAGAAACATTCAGTACTTC.

V and J are TRBV27 and TRBJ1-5, with 10 bases fitting TRBD1. The V segment lost 5 bases and the J segment 6 bases; nucleotides outside the gene matches: 4. CDR3 length: 14 residues. Germline assignment: CDR1 MNHEY and CDR2 SMNVEV (reference sequence). CDR3 nucleotides: TGTGCCAGCAGTCCCCGGACAGGGGGTCAGCCCCAGCATTTT. Residues: CASSPRTGGQPQHF.

The gene calls are TRBV27 and TRBJ1-2; maybe TRBD1 (6 bases). The germline V gene has CDR1 MNHEY and CDR2 SMNVEV (reference sequence). V lost 6 bases and J 2 bases, leaving 13 bases between the germline ends. The CDR3 totals 14 residues. CDR3 sequence (DNA): TGTGCCAGCAGCCGTTCCCAGGGGAACTATGGCTACACCTTC. Translated: CASSRSQGNYGYTF.

J is TRBJ1-1 and V is TRBV6-6, with a tentative D call TRBD1 (6 bases). Germline V gene lookup returns CDR1 MNHNY and CDR2 SVGAGI (reference sequence). V was pared by 10 bases and J by 3 bases, with 9 bases between. The length of the CDR3 is 11 residues. CDR3 sequence (DNA): TGTGCCATTAAGGGGGACACTGAAGCTTTCTTT. Its protein is CAIKGDTEAFF.

A few counts support this clone. In nucleotides, the CDR3 is TGCGCCAGCAGAGACGGGAGGGGCCACAATGAGCAGTTCTTC. It is translated as CASRDGRGHNEQFF. V gene TRBV5-1 combines with J gene TRBJ2-1; TRBD2 aligns across 8 bases. This CDR3 has 14 residues. Germline assignment: CDR1 SGHRS and CDR2 YFSETQ. V trimming: 5 bases; J trimming: 5 bases; junction bases outside the gene matches: 6.

The chain couples TRBV5-4 to TRBJ2-4; D unclear. CDR3 length equals 12 residues. Germline V lookup: CDR1 SGHNT, CDR2 YYREEE (reference sequence). Trimming shortened V by 0 bases and J by 6 bases, and 4 bases separated the two germline ends. The CDR3 sequence is CASSLAGNIQYF. The CDR3 coding sequence is TGTGCCAGCAGCTTGGCGGGAAACATTCAGTACTTC.

The J gene is TRBJ2-1, the V gene TRBV19, with 8 bases identical to TRBD2. The germline V gene encodes CDR1 LNHDA and CDR2 SQIVND (reference sequence). CDR3 length equals 14 residues. The V segment lost 3 bases and the J segment 7 bases; nucleotides outside the gene matches: 5. The CDR3 is CASSIQRGRNEQFF. In DNA form, the CDR3 reads TGTGCCAGTAGTATCCAGCGGGGGAGGAATGAGCAGTTCTTC.

This clone showed up just a few times. V usage is TRBV11-1 and J usage is TRBJ2-3, with 9 bases aligning to TRBD1. The CDR3 runs to 15 residues. Germline V gene data show CDR1 as SGHAT and CDR2 as FQDESV (reference sequence). V shed 5 bases and J 5 bases; nucleotides not matched to a gene: 8. The DNA for the CDR3 is TGTGCCAGCAGCGCCTACAGGGGGCAGGAAGATACGCAGTATTTT. Translating it yields CASSAYRGQEDTQYF.

The rearrangement joins TRBV29-1 to TRBJ2-1; D remains unclear. The CDR3 extends over 14 amino acids. Germline V gives CDR1 SQVTM, CDR2 ANQGSEA. Trimming shortened V by 7 bases and J by 0 bases, and 13 bases separated the two germline ends. CDR3 DNA: TGCAGCGGAATCGAACGGAGCTCCTACAATGAGCAGTTCTTC. It yields the protein CSGIERSSYNEQFF.

The chain is built from TRBV27 and TRBJ1-2; D is possibly TRBD1 (5 bases). Per germline, CDR1 MNHEY and CDR2 SMNVEV (reference sequence). Trimming cost V 5 bases and J 2 bases, with 15 bases left between them. The CDR3 is made up of 15 amino acids. This CDR3 is CASSPVTGVNYGYTF. In DNA form, the CDR3 reads TGTGCCAGCAGTCCGGTTACGGGGGTGAACTATGGCTACACCTTC.

The chain recombines TRBV7-7 with TRBJ2-1; perhaps TRBD2 as D (6 bases). V lost 4 bases and J lost 4, with 20 bases in between. Germline loops: CDR1 SSHAT, CDR2 FNYEAQ (reference sequence). This CDR3 is built from 17 residues. The CDR3 is CASSSEWRGGPYNEQFF. In nucleotides, the CDR3 is TGTGCCAGCAGCTCTGAATGGCGGGGAGGCCCTTACAATGAGCAGTTCTTC.

This chain uses TRBV4-2 with TRBJ2-5, with 10 bases matching TRBD2. The J call may not be correct, given that the DNA end is closer to TRBJ2-7. Germline-derived CDR1 and CDR2 are LGHNA and YNFKEQ. This CDR3 has 18 residues. The CDR3 here is CASSQDLAGGTQAYEQYF. In DNA form, the CDR3 reads TGTGCCAGCAGCCAAGATTTAGCGGGGGGCACCCAAGCCTACGAGCAGTACTTC.